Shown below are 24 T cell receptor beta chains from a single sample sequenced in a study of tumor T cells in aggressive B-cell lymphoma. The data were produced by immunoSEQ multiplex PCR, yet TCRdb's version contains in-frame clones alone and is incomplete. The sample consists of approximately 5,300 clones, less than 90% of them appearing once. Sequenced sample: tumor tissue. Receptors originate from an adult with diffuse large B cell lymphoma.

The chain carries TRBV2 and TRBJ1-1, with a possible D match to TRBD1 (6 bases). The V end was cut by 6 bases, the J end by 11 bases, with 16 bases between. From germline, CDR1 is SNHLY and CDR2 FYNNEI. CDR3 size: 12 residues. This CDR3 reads CASSQGGREAFF. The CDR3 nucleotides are TGTGCCAGCAGCCAAGGGGGGCGGGAGGCTTTCTTT.

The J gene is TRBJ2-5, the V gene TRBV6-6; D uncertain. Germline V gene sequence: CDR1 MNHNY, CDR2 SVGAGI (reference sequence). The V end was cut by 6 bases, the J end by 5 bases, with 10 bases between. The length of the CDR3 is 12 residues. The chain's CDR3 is CASSLLGETQYF. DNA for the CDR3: TGTGCCAGCAGCCTACTCGGGGAGACCCAGTACTTC.

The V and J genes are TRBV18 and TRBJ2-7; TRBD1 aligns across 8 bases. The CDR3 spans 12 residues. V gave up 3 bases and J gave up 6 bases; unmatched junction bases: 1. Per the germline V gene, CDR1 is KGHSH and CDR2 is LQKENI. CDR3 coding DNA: TGTGCCAGCTCACCTGGACAGGGCGAGCAGTACTTC. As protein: CASSPGQGEQYF.

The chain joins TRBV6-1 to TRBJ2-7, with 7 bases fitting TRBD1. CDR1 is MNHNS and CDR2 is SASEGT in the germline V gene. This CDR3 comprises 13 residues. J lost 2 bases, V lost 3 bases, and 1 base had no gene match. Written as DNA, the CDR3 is TGTGCCAGCAGTGAGAGGGGGCCCTACGAGCAGTACTTC. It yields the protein CASSERGPYEQYF.

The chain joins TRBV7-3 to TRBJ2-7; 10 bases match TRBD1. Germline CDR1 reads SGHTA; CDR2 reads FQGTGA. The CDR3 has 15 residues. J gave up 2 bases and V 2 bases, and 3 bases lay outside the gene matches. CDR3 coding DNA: TGTGCCAGCAGCTTAGGGACAGGGGTTACCTACGAGCAGTACTTC. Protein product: CASSLGTGVTYEQYF.

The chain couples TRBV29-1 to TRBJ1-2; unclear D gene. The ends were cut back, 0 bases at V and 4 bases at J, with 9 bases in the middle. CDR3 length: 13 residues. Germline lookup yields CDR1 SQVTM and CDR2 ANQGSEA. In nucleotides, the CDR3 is TGCAGCGTTGAAGATCGGGAAATCTATGGCTACACCTTC. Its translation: CSVEDREIYGYTF.

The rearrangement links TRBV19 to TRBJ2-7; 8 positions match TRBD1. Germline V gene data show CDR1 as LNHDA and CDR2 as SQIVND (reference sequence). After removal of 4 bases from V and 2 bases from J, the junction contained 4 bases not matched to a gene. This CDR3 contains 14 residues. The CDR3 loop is CASSRTGRTYEQYF. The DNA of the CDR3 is TGTGCCAGTAGTAGGACAGGGCGGACCTACGAGCAGTACTTC.

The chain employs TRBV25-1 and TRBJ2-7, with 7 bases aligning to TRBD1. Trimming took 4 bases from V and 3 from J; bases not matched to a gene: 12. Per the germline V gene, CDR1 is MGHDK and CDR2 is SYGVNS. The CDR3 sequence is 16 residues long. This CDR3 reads CASSARTGLKIYEQYF. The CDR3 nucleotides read TGTGCCAGCAGTGCCCGGACAGGCCTAAAAATCTACGAGCAGTACTTC.

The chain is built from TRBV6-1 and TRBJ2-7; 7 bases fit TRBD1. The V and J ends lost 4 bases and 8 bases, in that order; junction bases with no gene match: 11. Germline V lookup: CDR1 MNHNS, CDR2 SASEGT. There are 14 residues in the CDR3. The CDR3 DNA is TGTGCCAGCAGTGGCTTTAAGGGACAGAGCCAGCAGTACTTC. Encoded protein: CASSGFKGQSQQYF.

The CDR3 is CASSLLAGGTDTQYF. CDR3 nucleotides: TGCGCCAGCAGCTTACTAGCGGGGGGAACAGATACGCAGTATTTT. The chain uses TRBV5-1 and TRBJ2-3, with 12 bases fitting TRBD2. The V and J ends lost 2 bases and 3 bases, in that order; junction bases with no gene match: 1. Germline CDR1 reads SGHRS; CDR2 reads YFSETQ. The CDR3 runs to 15 residues.

CDR3 DNA: TGTGCCAGCAGCTTAACAGGGGGGAACACTGAAGCTTTCTTT. Protein sequence: CASSLTGGNTEAFF. The rearrangement links TRBV7-9 to TRBJ1-1; TRBD1 matches 8 bases. V was clipped by 2 bases and J by 1 base; unmatched bases: 0. CDR3 length: 14 residues. Germline assignment: CDR1 SEHNR and CDR2 FQNEAQ (reference sequence).

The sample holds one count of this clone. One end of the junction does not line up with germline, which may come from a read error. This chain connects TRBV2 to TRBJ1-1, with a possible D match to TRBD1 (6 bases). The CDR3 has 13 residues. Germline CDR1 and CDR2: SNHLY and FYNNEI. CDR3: CASRWTEYTEAFF. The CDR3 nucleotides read TGTGCGAGCAGGTGGACAGAATACACTGAAGCTTTCTTT.

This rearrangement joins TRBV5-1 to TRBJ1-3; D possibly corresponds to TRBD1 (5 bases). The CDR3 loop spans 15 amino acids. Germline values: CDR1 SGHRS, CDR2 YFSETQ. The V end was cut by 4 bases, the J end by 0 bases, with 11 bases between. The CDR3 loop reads CASSPQQASGNTIYF. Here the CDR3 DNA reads TGCGCCAGCAGCCCACAACAGGCCTCTGGAAACACCATATATTTT.

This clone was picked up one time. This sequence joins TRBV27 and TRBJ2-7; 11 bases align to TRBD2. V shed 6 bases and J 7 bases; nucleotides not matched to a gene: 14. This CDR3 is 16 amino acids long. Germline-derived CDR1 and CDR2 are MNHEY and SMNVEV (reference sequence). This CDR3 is CASSFLLAGGKGEQYF. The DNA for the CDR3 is TGTGCCAGCAGCTTCCTCCTAGCGGGAGGAAAGGGGGAGCAGTACTTC.

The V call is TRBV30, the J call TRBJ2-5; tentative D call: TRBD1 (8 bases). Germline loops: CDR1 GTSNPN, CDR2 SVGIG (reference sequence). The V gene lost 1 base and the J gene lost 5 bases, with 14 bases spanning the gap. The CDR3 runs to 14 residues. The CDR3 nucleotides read TGTGCCTGGAGTGCAACAGGGGGGGGTGAGACCCAGTACTTC. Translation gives CAWSATGGGETQYF.

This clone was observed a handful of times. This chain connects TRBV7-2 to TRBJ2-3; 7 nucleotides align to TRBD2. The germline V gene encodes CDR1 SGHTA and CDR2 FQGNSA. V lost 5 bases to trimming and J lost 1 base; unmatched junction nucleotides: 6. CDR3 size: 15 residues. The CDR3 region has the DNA TGTGCCAGCAGCGCCCGCGGGAGAGGCACAGATACGCAGTATTTT. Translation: CASSARGRGTDTQYF.

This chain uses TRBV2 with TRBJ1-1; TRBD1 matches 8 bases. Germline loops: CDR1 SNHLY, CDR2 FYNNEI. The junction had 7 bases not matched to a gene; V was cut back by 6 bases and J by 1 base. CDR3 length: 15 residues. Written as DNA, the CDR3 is TGTGCCAGCAGATCTCGGACAGGGACGAACACTGAAGCTTTCTTT. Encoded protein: CASRSRTGTNTEAFF.

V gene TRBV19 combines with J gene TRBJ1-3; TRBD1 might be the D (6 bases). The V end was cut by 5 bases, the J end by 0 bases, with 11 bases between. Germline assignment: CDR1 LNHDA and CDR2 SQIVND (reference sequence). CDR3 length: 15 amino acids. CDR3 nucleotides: TGTGCCAGTAGTGTAAGGACAGCCTCTGGAAACACCATATATTTT. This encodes CASSVRTASGNTIYF. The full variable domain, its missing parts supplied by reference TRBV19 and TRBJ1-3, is DGGITQSPKYLFRKEGQNVTLSCEQNLNHDAMYWYRQDPGQGLRLIYYSQIVNDFQKGDIAEGYSVSREKKESFPLTVTSAQKNPTAFYLCASSVRTASGNTIYFGEGSWLTVV.

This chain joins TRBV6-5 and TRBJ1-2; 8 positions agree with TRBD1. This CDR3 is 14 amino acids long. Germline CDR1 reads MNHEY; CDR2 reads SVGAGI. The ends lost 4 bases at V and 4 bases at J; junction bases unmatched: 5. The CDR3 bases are TGTGCCAGCAGTTTGGACAGGGAAATCTATGGCTACACCTTC. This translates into CASSLDREIYGYTF.

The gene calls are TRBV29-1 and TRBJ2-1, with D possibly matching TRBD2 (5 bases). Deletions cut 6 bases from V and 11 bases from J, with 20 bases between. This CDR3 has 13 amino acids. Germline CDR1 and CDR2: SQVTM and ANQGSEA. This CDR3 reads CSVIASTVLKQFF. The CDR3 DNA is TGCAGCGTCATAGCGTCCACGGTCCTTAAGCAGTTCTTC.

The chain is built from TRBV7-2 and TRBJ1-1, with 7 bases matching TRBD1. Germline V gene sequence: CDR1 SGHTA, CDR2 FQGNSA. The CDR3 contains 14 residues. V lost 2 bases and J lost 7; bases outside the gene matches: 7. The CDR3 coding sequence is TGTGCCAGCAGCTTACTGAGGGGGCAGGGTGAAGCTTTCTTT. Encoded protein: CASSLLRGQGEAFF.

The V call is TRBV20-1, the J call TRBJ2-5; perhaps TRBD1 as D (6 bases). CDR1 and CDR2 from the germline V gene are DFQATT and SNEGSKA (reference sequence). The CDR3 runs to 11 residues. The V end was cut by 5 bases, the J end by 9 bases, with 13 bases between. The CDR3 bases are TGCAGTGCTGGAGCAAAGGGGGCCCAGTACTTC. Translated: CSAGAKGAQYF.

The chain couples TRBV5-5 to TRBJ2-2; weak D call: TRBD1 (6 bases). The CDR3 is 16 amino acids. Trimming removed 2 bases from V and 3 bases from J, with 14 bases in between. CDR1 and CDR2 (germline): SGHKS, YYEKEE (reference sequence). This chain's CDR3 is CASSFLTSGDTGELFF. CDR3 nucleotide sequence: TGTGCCAGCAGCTTCCTTACGTCAGGGGACACCGGGGAGCTGTTTTTT.

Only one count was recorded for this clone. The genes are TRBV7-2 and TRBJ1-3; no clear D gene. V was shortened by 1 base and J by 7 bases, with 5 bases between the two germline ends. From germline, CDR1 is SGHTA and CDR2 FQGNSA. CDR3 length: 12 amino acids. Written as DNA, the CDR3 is TGTGCCAGCAGCTTAGATCGGAACACCATATATTTT. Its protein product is CASSLDRNTIYF.